The subject of this entry is one TCR beta chain. The sample is drawn from a study of blood T cell repertoires in COVID-19. Background on the study: From T cells, B-cell-depleted T cells, or PBMCs came the material, which was cDNA or gDNA.

TCRdb keeps only in-frame clones here, not all; method: immunoSEQ multiplex PCR. The data hold 170,000 or so clones, with approximately 86% observed a single time. Trimming removed 5 bases from V and 2 bases from J, with 13 bases in between. Germline CDR1 is MDHEN and CDR2 is SYDVKM. The CDR3 loop spans 15 amino acids. The source is a man in his forties with active or convalescent COVID-19. The chain joins TRBV28 to TRBJ1-5, with TRBD1 as a possible D gene (6 bases). The sequencing input was peripheral blood. This CDR3 is CASSITGLGNQPQHF. The CDR3 DNA is TGTGCCAGCAGTATCACAGGGTTGGGCAATCAGCCCCAGCATTTT. Full variable domain (remainder filled in from reference TRBV28 and TRBJ1-5): DVKVTQSSRYLVKRTGEKVFLECVQDMDHENMFWYRQDPGLGLRLIYFSYDVKMKEKGDIPEGYSVSREKKERFSLILESASTNQTSMYLCASSITGLGNQPQHFGDGTRLSIL.